Each of the 8 T cell receptor beta chains below was sequenced from the same sample in a study of cytomegalovirus exposure and HLA in healthy donors. The primer mix had 60 Vbeta and 13 Jbeta primers. Method: immunoSEQ multiplex PCR; TCRdb's copy keeps in-frame clones and lacks some. Of 120,000 to 150,000 clones in the sample, roughly four fifths were seen once. Sequenced: PBMCs. The receptors come from a male donor in good health and CMV-seronegative.

J is TRBJ2-4 and V is TRBV2; D is uncertain. The CDR3 is 11 amino acids. V was shortened by 6 bases and J by 4 bases, with 4 bases between the two germline ends. Germline V CDR1 and CDR2: SNHLY, FYNNEI. The CDR3 nucleotides read TGTGCCAGCAGATTAAAAAACATTCAGTACTTC. It encodes CASRLKNIQYF.

This chain links TRBV2 with TRBJ2-3; 7 bases map to TRBD2. CDR3 size: 16 residues. Germline V gives CDR1 SNHLY, CDR2 FYNNEI. The J segment lost 2 bases and the V segment lost 2 bases, leaving 7 bases of the junction unmatched. CDR3 loop: CASSEQARLATDTQYF. In DNA form, the CDR3 reads TGTGCCAGCAGTGAACAGGCGAGACTAGCCACAGATACGCAGTATTTT.

The rearrangement uses TRBV29-1 and TRBJ1-2, with D tentatively TRBD1 (5 bases). The ends were cut back, 7 bases at V and 5 bases at J, with 14 bases in the middle. There are 12 residues in the CDR3. CDR1 and CDR2 (germline): SQVTM, ANQGSEA. DNA for the CDR3: TGCAGCGCTAGGACATTGCTATATGGCTACACCTTC. The encoded protein is CSARTLLYGYTF.

The chain combines TRBV27 with TRBJ2-7; possibly TRBD1 for D (6 bases). V lost 3 bases and J lost 0, with 12 bases in between. The CDR3 covers 15 residues. Germline loops: CDR1 MNHEY, CDR2 SMNVEV (reference sequence). CDR3 protein: CASSLGRGDSYEQYF. The CDR3 DNA reads as TGTGCCAGCAGTTTGGGCAGGGGAGACTCCTACGAGCAGTACTTC.

The V and J genes are TRBV5-1 and TRBJ2-7; D is unresolved. Trimming took 2 bases from V and 3 from J, leaving 6 bases between them. CDR3 length: 12 amino acids. In germline, CDR1 is SGHRS, CDR2 YFSETQ. The chain's CDR3 is CASSFENYEQYF. As DNA, the CDR3 is TGCGCCAGCAGCTTTGAGAACTACGAGCAGTACTTC.

This chain uses TRBV5-1 with TRBJ2-5; 11 nucleotides align to TRBD2. There are 16 residues in the CDR3. The germline V gene has CDR1 SGHRS and CDR2 YFSETQ. V shed 0 bases, J shed 2 bases, and the junction held 3 bases outside the gene matches. Here the CDR3 DNA reads TGCGCCAGCAGCTTGGCTAGCGGGGGGATGCAAGAGACCCAGTACTTC. This sequence encodes CASSLASGGMQETQYF.

V and J are TRBV19 and TRBJ1-2, with a possible D match to TRBD1 (6 bases). This CDR3 has 14 residues. Germline-derived CDR1 and CDR2 are LNHDA and SQIVND (reference sequence). V was shortened by 7 bases and J by 4 bases, with 16 bases between the two germline ends. The CDR3 loop is CASTRAQGTYGYTF. CDR3 nucleotide sequence: TGTGCCAGTACCAGGGCCCAGGGGACCTATGGCTACACCTTC.

This chain links TRBV9 with TRBJ2-2; 8 nucleotides match TRBD2. V lost 0 bases, J lost 2 bases, and 9 bases stayed unmatched. This CDR3 has 18 residues. From germline, CDR1 is SGDLS and CDR2 YYNGEE. CDR3 loop: CASSVALAGITNTGELFF. In DNA, the CDR3 is TGTGCCAGCAGCGTAGCCCTAGCGGGTATCACAAACACCGGGGAGCTGTTTTTT.